Reported below is one T cell receptor beta chain. Antigen specificity is unknown. Profiling relied on immunoSEQ multiplex PCR, and the TCRdb table lists in-frame clones only, not all of them. The sample carries 150,000 to 200,000 clones, 80% to 95% recorded once. These data belong to a study of T cell responses to AZD1222 COVID-19 vaccine. Whole-study results and caveats: Vaccine-related CD4 TCRs covered spike, predominating at 160-218 and 743-854. As reported, nearly half of all spike-specific TCRs target variant regions that are unmutated. The study sampled repertoires only after the peak T cell response.

The CDR3 sequence is 15 residues long. CDR1 and CDR2 from the germline V gene are LNHNV and YYDKDF (reference sequence). The junction had 2 bases not matched to a gene; V was cut back by 0 bases and J by 4 bases. The gene calls are TRBV15 and TRBJ2-3; TRBD2 matches 9 bases. The sample in question was peripheral blood, obtained on day 0 of AZD1222 vaccination. The TCR was taken from an adult in good health. The CDR3 reads CATSRDAGGPDTQYF. In nucleotides, the CDR3 is TGTGCCACCAGCAGAGACGCGGGGGGGCCAGATACGCAGTATTTT.